This T cell receptor (beta chain) was sequenced for a study of blood T cell repertoires in COVID-19. Study-level information: The United States, Italy and Spain were the sources of the acute and convalescent COVID-19 samples. T cells, B-cell-depleted T cells, or PBMCs supplied cDNA or gDNA.

In Cohort 3, a recovered donor had either two negative PCRs, clearance, or symptom resolution. Study processing details: The authors estimated nucleated cell counts from reference gene primer amplification. TCRdb's table, derived via immunoSEQ multiplex PCR, lists solely in-frame clones and lacks some. The V and J calls and the clone size are those of that table, but D and trimming were determined from the DNA. Of 150,000 to 250,000 clones detected, approximately 84% appear once; the ten largest clones hold around 7%. The sequenced material came from PBMCs or T cells enriched from blood (not recorded which). The TCR originated in a man aged 35 to 55 who had recovered from COVID-19.

The CDR3 nucleotides are TGTGCCAGTAGTCCCGGGACATCGGCATATGGCTACACCTTC. This translates into CASSPGTSAYGYTF. The rearrangement joins TRBV19 to TRBJ1-2; maybe TRBD1 (6 bases). CDR1 is LNHDA and CDR2 is SQIVND in the germline V gene (reference sequence). The CDR3 is made up of 14 amino acids. Deletions cut 5 bases from V and 5 bases from J, with 15 bases between.